These T cell receptor beta chains were read from a single sample in a study of T cell responses to AZD1222 COVID-19 vaccine. This table comes from immunoSEQ multiplex PCR, and its TCRdb copy is limited to in-frame clones, with some not included. The sample has approximately 150,000 clones, around 90% seen once. This specimen was peripheral blood, taken 28 days after the second AZD1222 dose. These receptors came from an adult who received the AZD1222 COVID-19 vaccine. Each CDR3 is given with its conserved first and last residue.

v_gene	j_gene	CDR3aa
TRBV7-9	TRBJ1-3	CASSPKDRGGGNTIYF
TRBV19	TRBJ2-4	CASSIVASSALAKNIQYF
TRBV10-1	TRBJ2-5	CASSESEGETQYF
TRBV4-1	TRBJ2-1	CASSQPPGTMKISEQFF
TRBV6-6	TRBJ1-2	CASNGRGLGYGYTF
TRBV6-2/TRBV6-3	TRBJ1-2	CASSYSTGAGINYGYTF
TRBV7-9	TRBJ1-3	CASSLGFSGNTIYF
TRBV28	TRBJ2-5	CASSSRQGDQETQYF
TRBV19	TRBJ2-5	CASSIGGTSGKETQYF
TRBV11-2	NA	CASSPRGLEQYF
TRBV19	TRBJ2-2	CASSIRTDPGELFF
TRBV6-2/TRBV6-3	TRBJ1-2	CASSPQENYGYTF
TRBV19	TRBJ1-1	CASSSPGMPNTEAFF
TRBV6-2/TRBV6-3	TRBJ2-7	CASSSPTGGPNEQYF
TRBV5-1	TRBJ2-1	CASSQILAGDPTNEQFF
TRBV7-2	TRBJ2-1	CASSPRGPDNEQFF
TRBV12-3/TRBV12-4	TRBJ1-1	CASSTGTAFRAFF
TRBV5-4	TRBJ2-1	CASRLGQEAGNEQFF
TRBV5-5	TRBJ2-7	CASSSQGQGFWTSYEQYF
TRBV25-1	TRBJ1-4	CASSKRGIQGEKLFF
TRBV6-5	TRBJ1-1	CASSYVGKTEAFF
TRBV5-1	TRBJ1-2	CASTSGAGNYGYTF
TRBV5-1	TRBJ2-7	CASSSGTGGPYEQYF
TRBV7-9	TRBJ2-7	CASSSSREGPYEQYF
TRBV5-4	TRBJ2-3	CASSLRTSGTDTQYF
TRBV30	TRBJ2-7	CACSRPGELPYEQYF
TRBV5-1	TRBJ2-1	CASTKTSGVYNEQFF
TRBV3-1/TRBV3-2	TRBJ1-2	CASSPLGTPLTLRWGQGTYGYTF
TRBV18	TRBJ1-1	CASSPPGQGQTEAFF
TRBV7-9	TRBJ1-3	CASSLATGGSSGNTIYF
TRBV5-4	TRBJ1-2	CASSAGYGYTF
TRBV5-4	TRBJ1-1	CATGGMNTEAFF
TRBV11-2	TRBJ2-5	CASSLGYQETQYF
TRBV27	TRBJ1-1	CASSSNGAGESEAFF
TRBV15	TRBJ2-5	CATSSQIGQIQETQYF
TRBV6-2/TRBV6-3	TRBJ2-5	CASSLVLDLQETQYF
TRBV15	TRBJ1-1	CATSALQVDTEAFF
TRBV18	TRBJ1-6	CASSPDRANSPLHF
TRBV6-5	TRBJ1-1	CASRRGGRNTEAFF
TRBV7-8	TRBJ2-7	CASSLNPRGGRASLSYEQYF
TRBV5-6	TRBJ2-1	CASSLNLYYNEQFF
TRBV30	TRBJ1-1	CAWSRGPNTEAFF
TRBV2	TRBJ2-7	CASSAGLAGSYEQYF
TRBV27	TRBJ1-6	CASATGDNSPLHF
TRBV29-1	TRBJ2-3	CSGSSGQGTQYF
TRBV5-1	TRBJ1-4	CASSSQGRGSNEKLFF